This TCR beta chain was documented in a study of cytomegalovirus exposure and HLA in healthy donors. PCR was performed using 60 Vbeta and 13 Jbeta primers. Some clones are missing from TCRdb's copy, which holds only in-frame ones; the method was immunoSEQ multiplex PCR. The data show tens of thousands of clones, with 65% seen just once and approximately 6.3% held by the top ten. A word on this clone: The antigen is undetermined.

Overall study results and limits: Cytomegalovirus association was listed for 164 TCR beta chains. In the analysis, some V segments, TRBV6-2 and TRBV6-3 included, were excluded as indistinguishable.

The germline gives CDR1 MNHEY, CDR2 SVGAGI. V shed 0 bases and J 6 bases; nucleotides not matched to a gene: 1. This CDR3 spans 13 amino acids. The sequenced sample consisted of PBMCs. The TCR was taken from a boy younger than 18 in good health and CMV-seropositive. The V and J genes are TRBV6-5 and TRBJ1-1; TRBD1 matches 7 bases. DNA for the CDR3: TGTGCCAGCAGTTACTCAGGGGGCCCTGAAGCTTTCTTT. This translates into CASSYSGGPEAFF.